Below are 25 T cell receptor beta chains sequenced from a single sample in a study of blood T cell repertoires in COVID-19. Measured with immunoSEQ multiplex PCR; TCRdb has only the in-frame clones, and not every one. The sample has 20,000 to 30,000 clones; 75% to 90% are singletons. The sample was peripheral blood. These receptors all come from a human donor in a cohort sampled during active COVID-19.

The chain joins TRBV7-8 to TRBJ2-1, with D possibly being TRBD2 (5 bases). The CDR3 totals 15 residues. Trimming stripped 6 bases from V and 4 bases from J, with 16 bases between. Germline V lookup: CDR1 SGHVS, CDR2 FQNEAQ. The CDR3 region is CASRHASGSYNEQFF. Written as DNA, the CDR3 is TGTGCCAGCAGGCATGCCTCGGGATCATACAATGAGCAGTTCTTC.

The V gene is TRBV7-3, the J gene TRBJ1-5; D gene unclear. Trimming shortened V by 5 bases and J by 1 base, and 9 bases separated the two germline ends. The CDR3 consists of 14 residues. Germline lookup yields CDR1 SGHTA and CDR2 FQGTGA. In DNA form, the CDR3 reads TGTGCCAGCAGCCCCGCGGGGAGCAATCAGCCCCAGCATTTT. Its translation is CASSPAGSNQPQHF.

For the CDR3, the DNA is TGTGCCAGCAGCTCGGGTGGGGGGACCTACGAGCAGTACTTC. This gives the protein CASSSGGGTYEQYF. The chain employs TRBV7-9 and TRBJ2-7; TRBD2 might be the D (6 bases). V lost 4 bases and J lost 2, with 12 bases in between. In germline, CDR1 is SEHNR, CDR2 FQNEAQ (reference sequence). This CDR3 contains 14 residues.

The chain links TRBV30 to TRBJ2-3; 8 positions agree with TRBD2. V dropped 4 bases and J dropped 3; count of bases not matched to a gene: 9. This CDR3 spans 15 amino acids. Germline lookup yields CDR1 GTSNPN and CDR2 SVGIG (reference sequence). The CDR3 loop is CAWNPSGGLTDTQYF. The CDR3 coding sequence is TGTGCCTGGAATCCCAGCGGGGGCCTGACAGATACGCAGTATTTT.

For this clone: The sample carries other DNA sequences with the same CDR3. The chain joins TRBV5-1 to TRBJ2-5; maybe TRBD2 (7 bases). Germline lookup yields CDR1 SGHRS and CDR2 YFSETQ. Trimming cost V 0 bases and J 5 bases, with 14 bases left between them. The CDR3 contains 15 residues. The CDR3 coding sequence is TGCGCCAGCAGCTTGGCGCTGGGGGGGGCGGAGACCCAGTACTTC. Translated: CASSLALGGAETQYF.

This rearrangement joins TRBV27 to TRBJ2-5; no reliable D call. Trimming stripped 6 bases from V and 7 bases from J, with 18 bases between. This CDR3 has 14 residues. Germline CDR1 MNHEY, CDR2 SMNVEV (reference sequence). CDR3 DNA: TGTGCCAGCAGCCCCGGAGATATGGAAACGACCCAGTACTTC. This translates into CASSPGDMETTQYF.

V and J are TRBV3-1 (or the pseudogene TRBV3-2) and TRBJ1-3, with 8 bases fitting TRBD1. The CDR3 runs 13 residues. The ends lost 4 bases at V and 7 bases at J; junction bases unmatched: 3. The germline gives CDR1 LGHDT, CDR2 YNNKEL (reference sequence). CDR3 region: CASSRDRSNTIYF. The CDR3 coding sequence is TGTGCCAGCAGCCGGGACAGGAGCAACACCATATATTTT.

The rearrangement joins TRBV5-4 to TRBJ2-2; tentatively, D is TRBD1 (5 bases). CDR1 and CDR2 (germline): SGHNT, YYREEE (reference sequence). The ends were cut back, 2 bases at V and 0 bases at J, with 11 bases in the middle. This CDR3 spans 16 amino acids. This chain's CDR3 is CASSFKTVANTGELFF. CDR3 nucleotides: TGTGCCAGCAGCTTTAAGACAGTCGCGAACACCGGGGAGCTGTTTTTT. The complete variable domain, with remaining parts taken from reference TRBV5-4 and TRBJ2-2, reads ETGVTQSPTHLIKTRGQQVTLRCSSQSGHNTVSWYQQALGQGPQFIFQYYREEENGRGNFPPRFSGLQFPNYSSELNVNALELDDSALYLCASSFKTVANTGELFFGEGSRLTVL.

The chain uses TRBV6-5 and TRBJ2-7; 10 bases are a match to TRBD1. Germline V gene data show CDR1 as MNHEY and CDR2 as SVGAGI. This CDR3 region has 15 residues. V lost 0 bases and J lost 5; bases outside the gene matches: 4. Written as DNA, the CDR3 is TGTGCCAGCAGTTACTCGGGACAGGGGTATAACGAGCAGTACTTC. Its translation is CASSYSGQGYNEQYF.

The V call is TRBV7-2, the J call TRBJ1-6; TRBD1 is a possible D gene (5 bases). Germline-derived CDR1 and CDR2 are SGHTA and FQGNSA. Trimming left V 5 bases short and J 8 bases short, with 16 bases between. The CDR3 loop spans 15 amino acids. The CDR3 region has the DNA TGTGCCAGCAGCAAATACTCCGTAGGGGATTCACCCCTCCACTTT. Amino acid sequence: CASSKYSVGDSPLHF.

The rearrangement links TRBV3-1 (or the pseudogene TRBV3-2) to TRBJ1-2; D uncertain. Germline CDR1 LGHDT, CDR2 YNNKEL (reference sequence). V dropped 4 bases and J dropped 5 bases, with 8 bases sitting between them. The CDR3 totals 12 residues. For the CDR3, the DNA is TGTGCCAGCAGCCGGGCAGAGTATGGCTACACCTTC. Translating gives CASSRAEYGYTF.

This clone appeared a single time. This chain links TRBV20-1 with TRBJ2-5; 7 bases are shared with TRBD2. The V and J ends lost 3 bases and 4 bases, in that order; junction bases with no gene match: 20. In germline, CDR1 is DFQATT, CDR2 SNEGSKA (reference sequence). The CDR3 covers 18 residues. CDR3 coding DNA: TGCAGTGCTAGTAATGCCGGGGCCCCTAGCGGTCGTGGAGAGACCCAGTACTTC. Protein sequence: CSASNAGAPSGRGETQYF.

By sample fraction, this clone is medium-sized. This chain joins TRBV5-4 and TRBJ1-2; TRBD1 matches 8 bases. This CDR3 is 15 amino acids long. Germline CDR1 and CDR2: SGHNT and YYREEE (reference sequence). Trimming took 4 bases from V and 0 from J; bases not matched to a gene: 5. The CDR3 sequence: CASSRLGQANYGYTF. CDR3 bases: TGTGCCAGCAGCCGACTGGGACAGGCTAACTATGGCTACACCTTC.

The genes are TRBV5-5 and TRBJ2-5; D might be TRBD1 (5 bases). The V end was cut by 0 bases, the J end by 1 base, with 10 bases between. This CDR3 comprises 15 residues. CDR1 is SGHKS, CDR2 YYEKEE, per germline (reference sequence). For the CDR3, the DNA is TGTGCCAGCAGCTTGGAGGGGCTCTCCCAAGAGACCCAGTACTTC. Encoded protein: CASSLEGLSQETQYF.

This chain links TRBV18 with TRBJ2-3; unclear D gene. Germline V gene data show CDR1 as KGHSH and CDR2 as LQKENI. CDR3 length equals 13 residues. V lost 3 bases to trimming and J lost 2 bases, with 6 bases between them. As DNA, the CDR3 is TGTGCCAGCTCACCCCATCCCACAGATACGCAGTATTTT. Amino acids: CASSPHPTDTQYF.

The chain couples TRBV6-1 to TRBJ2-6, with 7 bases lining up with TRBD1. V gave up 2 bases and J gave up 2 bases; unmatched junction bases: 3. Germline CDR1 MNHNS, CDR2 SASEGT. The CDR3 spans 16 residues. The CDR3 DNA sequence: TGTGCCAGCAGTGAACCCCAGGGGGCTGGGGCCAACGTCCTGACTTTC. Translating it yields CASSEPQGAGANVLTF.

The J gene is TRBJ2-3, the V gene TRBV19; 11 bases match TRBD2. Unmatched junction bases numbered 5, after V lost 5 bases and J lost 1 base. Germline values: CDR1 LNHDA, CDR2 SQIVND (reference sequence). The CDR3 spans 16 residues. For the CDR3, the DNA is TGTGCCAGTAGTGTCCTACTAGCGGGAGGCACAGATACGCAGTATTTT. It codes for CASSVLLAGGTDTQYF.

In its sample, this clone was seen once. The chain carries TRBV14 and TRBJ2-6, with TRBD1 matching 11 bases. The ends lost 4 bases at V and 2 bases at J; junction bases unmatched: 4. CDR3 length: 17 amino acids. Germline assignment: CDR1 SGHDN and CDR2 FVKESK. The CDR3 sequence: CASSPWGQGAGANVLTF. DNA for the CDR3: TGTGCCAGCAGCCCATGGGGACAGGGGGCTGGGGCCAACGTCCTGACTTTC.

DNA of the CDR3: TGTGCCAGCTCACCCAGGGGGGCCGAAGATACGCAGTATTTT. Its protein is CASSPRGAEDTQYF. The chain uses TRBV18 and TRBJ2-3, with a weak D call TRBD1 (7 bases). V was clipped by 3 bases and J by 5 bases, with 12 bases between them. This CDR3 region has 14 residues. Per the germline V gene, CDR1 is KGHSH and CDR2 is LQKENI.

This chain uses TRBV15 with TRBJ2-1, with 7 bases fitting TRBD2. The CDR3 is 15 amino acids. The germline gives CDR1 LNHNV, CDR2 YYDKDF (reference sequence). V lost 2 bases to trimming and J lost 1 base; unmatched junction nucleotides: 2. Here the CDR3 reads CATSRLAESYNEQFF. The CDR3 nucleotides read TGTGCCACCAGCAGACTAGCGGAGTCCTACAATGAGCAGTTCTTC.

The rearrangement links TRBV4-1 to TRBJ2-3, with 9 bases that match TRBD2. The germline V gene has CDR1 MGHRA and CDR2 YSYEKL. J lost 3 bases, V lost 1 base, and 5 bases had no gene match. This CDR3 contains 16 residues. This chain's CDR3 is CASSQVSGLATDTQYF. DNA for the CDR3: TGCGCCAGCAGCCAAGTCTCGGGACTAGCAACAGATACGCAGTATTTT.

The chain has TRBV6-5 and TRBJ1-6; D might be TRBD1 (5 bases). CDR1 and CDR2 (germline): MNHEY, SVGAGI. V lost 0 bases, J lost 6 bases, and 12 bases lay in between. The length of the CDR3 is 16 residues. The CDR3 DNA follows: TGTGCCAGCAGTTACTCGGGGCCCAGAAGTAATTCACCCCTCCACTTT. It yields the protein CASSYSGPRSNSPLHF.

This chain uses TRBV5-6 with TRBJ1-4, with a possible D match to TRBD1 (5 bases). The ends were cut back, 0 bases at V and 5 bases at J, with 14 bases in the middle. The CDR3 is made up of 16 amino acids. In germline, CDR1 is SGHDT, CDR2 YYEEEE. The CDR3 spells CASSLARRGPNEKLFF. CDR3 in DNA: TGTGCCAGCAGCTTGGCCAGGAGGGGACCAAATGAAAAACTGTTTTTT.

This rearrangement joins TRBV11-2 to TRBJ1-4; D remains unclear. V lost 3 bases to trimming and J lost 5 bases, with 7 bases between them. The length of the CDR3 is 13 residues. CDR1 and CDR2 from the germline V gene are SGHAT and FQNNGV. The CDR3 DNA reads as TGTGCCAGCAGCTTTGTCGGGAATGAAAAACTGTTTTTT. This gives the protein CASSFVGNEKLFF.

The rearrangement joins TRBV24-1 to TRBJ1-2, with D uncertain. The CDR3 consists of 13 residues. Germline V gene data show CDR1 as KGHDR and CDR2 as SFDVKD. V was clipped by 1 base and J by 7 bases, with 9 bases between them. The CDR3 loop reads CATSDFSGSGYTF. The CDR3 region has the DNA TGTGCCACCAGTGATTTCTCCGGGAGTGGCTACACCTTC.